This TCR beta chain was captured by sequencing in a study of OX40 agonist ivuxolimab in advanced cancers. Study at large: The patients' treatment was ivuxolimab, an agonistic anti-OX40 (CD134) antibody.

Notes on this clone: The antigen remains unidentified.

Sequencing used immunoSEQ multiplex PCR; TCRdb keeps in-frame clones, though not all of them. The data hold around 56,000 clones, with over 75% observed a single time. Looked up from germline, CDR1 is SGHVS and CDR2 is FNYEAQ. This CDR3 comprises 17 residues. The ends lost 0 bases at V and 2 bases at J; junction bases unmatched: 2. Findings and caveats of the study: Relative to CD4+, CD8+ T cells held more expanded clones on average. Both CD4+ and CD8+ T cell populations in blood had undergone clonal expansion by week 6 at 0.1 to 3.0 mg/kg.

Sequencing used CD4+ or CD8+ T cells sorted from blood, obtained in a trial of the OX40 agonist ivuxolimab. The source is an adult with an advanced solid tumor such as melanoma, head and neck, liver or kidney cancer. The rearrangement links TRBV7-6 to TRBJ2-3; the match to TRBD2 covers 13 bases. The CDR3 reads CASSLAGTSGTTDTQYF. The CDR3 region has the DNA TGTGCCAGCAGCTTAGCCGGGACTAGCGGGACCACAGATACGCAGTATTTT.